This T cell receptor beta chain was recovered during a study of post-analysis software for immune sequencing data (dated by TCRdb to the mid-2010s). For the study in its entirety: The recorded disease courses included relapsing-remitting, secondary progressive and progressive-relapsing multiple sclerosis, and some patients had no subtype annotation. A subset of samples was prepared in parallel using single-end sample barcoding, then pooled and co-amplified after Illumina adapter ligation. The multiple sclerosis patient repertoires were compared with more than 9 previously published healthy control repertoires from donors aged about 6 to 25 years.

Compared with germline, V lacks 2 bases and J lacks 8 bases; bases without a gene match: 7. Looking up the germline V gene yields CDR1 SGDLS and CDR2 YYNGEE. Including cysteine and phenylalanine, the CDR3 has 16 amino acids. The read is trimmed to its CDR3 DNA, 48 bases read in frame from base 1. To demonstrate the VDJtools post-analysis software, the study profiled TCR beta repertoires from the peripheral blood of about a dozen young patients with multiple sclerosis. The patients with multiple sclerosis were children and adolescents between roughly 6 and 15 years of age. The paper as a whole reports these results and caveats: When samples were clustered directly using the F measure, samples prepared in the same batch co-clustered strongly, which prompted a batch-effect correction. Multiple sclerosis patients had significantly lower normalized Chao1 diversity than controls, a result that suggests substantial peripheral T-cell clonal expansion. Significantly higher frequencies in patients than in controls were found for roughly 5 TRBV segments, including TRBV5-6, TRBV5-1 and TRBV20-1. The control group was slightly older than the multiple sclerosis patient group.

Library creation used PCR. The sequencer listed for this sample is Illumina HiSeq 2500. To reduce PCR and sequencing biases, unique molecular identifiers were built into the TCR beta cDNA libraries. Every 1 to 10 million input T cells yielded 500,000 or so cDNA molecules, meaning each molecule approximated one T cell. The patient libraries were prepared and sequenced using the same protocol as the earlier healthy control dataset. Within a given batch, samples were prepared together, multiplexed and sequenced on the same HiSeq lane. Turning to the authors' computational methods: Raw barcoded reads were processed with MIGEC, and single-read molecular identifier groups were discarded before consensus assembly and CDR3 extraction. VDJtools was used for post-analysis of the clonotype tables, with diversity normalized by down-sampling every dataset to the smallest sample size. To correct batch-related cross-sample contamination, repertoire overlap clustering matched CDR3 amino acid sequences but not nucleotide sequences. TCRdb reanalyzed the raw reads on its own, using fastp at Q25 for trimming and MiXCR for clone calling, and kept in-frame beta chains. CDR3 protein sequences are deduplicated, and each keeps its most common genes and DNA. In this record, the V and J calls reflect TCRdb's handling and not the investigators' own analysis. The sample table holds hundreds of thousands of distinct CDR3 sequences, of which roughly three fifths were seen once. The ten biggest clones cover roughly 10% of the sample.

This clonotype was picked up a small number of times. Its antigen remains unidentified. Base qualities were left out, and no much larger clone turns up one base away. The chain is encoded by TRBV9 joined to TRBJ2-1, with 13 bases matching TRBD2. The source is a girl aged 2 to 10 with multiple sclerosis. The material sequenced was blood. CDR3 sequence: CASSVTGLAGAHEQFF. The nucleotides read TGTGCCAGCAGCGTCACCGGACTAGCGGGAGCGCATGAGCAGTTCTTC.